These 18 T cell receptor beta chains came from one sample sequenced in a study of CD8 T cells in Susac syndrome. RNA, at about 0.45 to 1 ug, was reverse transcribed with random hexamers. In TCRdb, the immunoSEQ multiplex PCR reads were re-called with MiXCR into one record per CDR3 protein. Seen here are a few hundred thousand distinct CDR3 sequences, about 96% observed once, and the top ten hold about 0.088%. The sample comprised CD4+ T cells from PBMCs. The receptors were sampled from a human donor with multiple sclerosis.

The chain employs TRBV5-1 and TRBJ1-4, with a possible D match to TRBD1 (6 bases). Germline V CDR1 and CDR2: SGHRS, YFSETQ. The CDR3 has 14 amino acids. The ends were cut back, 3 bases at V and 8 bases at J, with 14 bases in the middle. The CDR3 DNA follows: TGCGCCAGCAGCTCCCGGGACAAGGGAGAAAAACTGTTTTTT. Protein product: CASSSRDKGEKLFF.

The chain links TRBV12-3 or TRBV12-4 to TRBJ2-5; D is unclear. CDR3 length: 12 amino acids. V was cut by 8 bases and J by 4 bases, with 11 bases left in between. The CDR3 sequence is CASRLMGETQYF. The DNA of the CDR3 is TGTGCCAGCCGTCTAATGGGAGAGACCCAGTACTTC.

The V call is TRBV6-1, the J call TRBJ2-3; D is unclear. CDR1 is MNHNS and CDR2 is SASEGT in the germline V gene. Deletions cut 7 bases from V and 6 bases from J, with 17 bases between. The CDR3 is 14 residues long. CDR3 nucleotide sequence: TGTGCCAGCATGAAGGCGGCTCCCGGGGATACGCAGTATTTT. Amino acids: CASMKAAPGDTQYF.

The chain couples TRBV28 to TRBJ2-5; D perhaps matches TRBD1 (6 bases). With 2 bases removed from V and 6 bases from J, the gap between germline ends came to 10 bases. The CDR3 spans 13 residues. The V gene's germline CDR1 is MDHEN and CDR2 SYDVKM. The chain's CDR3 is CASSLRGSKTQYF. The CDR3 DNA reads TGTGCCAGCAGTTTAAGGGGGAGTAAGACCCAGTACTTC.

The J gene is TRBJ2-1, the V gene TRBV9; D may match TRBD1 or TRBD2 (5 bases each). This CDR3 has 19 amino acids. Trimming stripped 0 bases from V and 3 bases from J, with 22 bases between. Per the germline V gene, CDR1 is SGDLS and CDR2 is YYNGEE. The CDR3 loop is CASSVEPTSGTTYYNEQFF. The CDR3 DNA sequence: TGTGCCAGCAGCGTAGAACCCACGTCGGGGACCACCTACTACAATGAGCAGTTCTTC.

The chain is built from TRBV12-3 or TRBV12-4 and TRBJ2-3; 10 nucleotides line up with TRBD2. The CDR3 extends over 15 amino acids. The J segment lost 2 bases and the V segment lost 5 bases, leaving 4 bases of the junction unmatched. The CDR3 sequence is CASSRSGGATDTQYF. In DNA form, the CDR3 reads TGTGCCAGCAGTCGGAGCGGGGGGGCCACAGATACGCAGTATTTT.

The chain joins TRBV6-5 to TRBJ1-6; D unresolved. From germline, CDR1 is MNHEY and CDR2 SVGAGI. V lost 0 bases and J lost 2, with 5 bases in between. The CDR3 length is 15 residues. The CDR3 here is CASSYSEPYNSPLHF. CDR3 DNA: TGTGCCAGCAGTTACTCCGAGCCCTATAATTCACCCCTCCACTTT.

CDR3 loop: CASSEWGDPYEQYF. In nucleotides, the CDR3 is TGTGCCAGCAGTGAATGGGGGGACCCCTACGAGCAGTACTTC. The chain couples TRBV25-1 to TRBJ2-7; tentatively, D is TRBD2 (6 bases). The V and J ends lost 1 base and 2 bases respectively, with 9 bases between them. This CDR3 is built from 14 residues. Per germline, CDR1 MGHDK and CDR2 SYGVNS.

This rearrangement joins TRBV2 to TRBJ2-7, with 10 bases identical to TRBD1. Germline lookup yields CDR1 SNHLY and CDR2 FYNNEI. Unmatched junction bases numbered 6, after V lost 6 bases and J lost 4 bases. The CDR3 spans 14 residues. In DNA, the CDR3 is TGTGCCAGCAGGGCACTGGACAGGGGGTACGAGCAGTACTTC. Its protein product is CASRALDRGYEQYF.

This chain joins TRBV25-1 and TRBJ2-1; D call uncertain. Per the germline V gene, CDR1 is MGHDK and CDR2 is SYGVNS. V lost 2 bases to trimming and J lost 2 bases, with 7 bases between them. This CDR3 is 14 amino acids long. The DNA of the CDR3 is TGTGCCAGCAGTGAAAGGAAGACCTACAATGAGCAGTTCTTC. Its translation is CASSERKTYNEQFF.

The chain has TRBV20-1 and TRBJ2-1, with 7 bases lining up with TRBD2. Germline trimming cut 3 bases from V and 7 bases from J; bases unmatched to any gene: 9. Germline V gene sequence: CDR1 DFQATT, CDR2 SNEGSKA (reference sequence). The CDR3 extends over 14 amino acids. The CDR3 spells CSASMRERRNEQFF. Written as DNA, the CDR3 is TGCAGTGCTAGTATGCGGGAGCGGCGGAATGAGCAGTTCTTC.

Written as DNA, the CDR3 is TGTGCCAGCAGCCAGTTACCGGGGAGGACCTTATCTGGGGCCAACGTCCTGACTTTC. Amino acids: CASSQLPGRTLSGANVLTF. The rearrangement joins TRBV4-2 to TRBJ2-6; tentatively, D is TRBD2 (6 bases). Trimming took off 3 bases at V and 1 base at J, with 19 bases between the two ends. The CDR3 has 19 residues. Looked up from germline, CDR1 is LGHNA and CDR2 is YNFKEQ.

The rearrangement uses TRBV7-7 and TRBJ2-7; TRBD1 agrees at 7 bases. V gave up 3 bases and J gave up 4 bases; unmatched junction bases: 3. CDR3 length: 13 amino acids. The germline V gene has CDR1 SSHAT and CDR2 FNYEAQ (reference sequence). The CDR3 DNA is TGTGCCAGCAGCTTGACGACAGGGTACGAGCAGTACTTC. Translated, it gives CASSLTTGYEQYF.

The CDR3 spells CAWSERSGTGNSPQHF. The CDR3 DNA follows: TGTGCCTGGAGTGAAAGATCCGGGACAGGTAATTCGCCCCAGCATTTT. The gene calls are TRBV30 and TRBJ1-5; 8 bases align to TRBD1. This CDR3 comprises 16 residues. V trimming: 1 base; J trimming: 9 bases; junction bases outside the gene matches: 14. CDR1 is GTSNPN, CDR2 SVGIG, per germline (reference sequence).

This clonotype was seen once. V gene TRBV5-1 combines with J gene TRBJ1-4, with D uncertain. The CDR3 has 14 amino acids. Looked up from germline, CDR1 is SGHRS and CDR2 is YFSETQ. V lost 0 bases and J lost 5, with 8 bases in between. CDR3 protein: CASSLETSNEKLFF. The DNA of the CDR3 is TGCGCCAGCAGCTTGGAGACTTCAAATGAAAAACTGTTTTTT.

The chain couples TRBV13 to TRBJ2-7; tentatively, D is TRBD2 (6 bases). The V gene lost 4 bases and the J gene lost 3 bases, with 19 bases spanning the gap. CDR1 PRHDT and CDR2 FYEKMQ come from the germline V gene (reference sequence). The CDR3 is 16 residues long. The CDR3 DNA follows: TGTGCCAGCAGCTGGGAAGGGACTCCAGGGTACTACGAGCAGTACTTC. It translates to CASSWEGTPGYYEQYF.

The J gene is TRBJ1-6, the V gene TRBV2, with a possible D match to TRBD1 (5 bases). The germline gives CDR1 SNHLY, CDR2 FYNNEI. Trimming removed 4 bases at V and 9 bases at J, with 13 bases between. CDR3 length: 14 residues. Here the CDR3 reads CASSVAGGGSPLHF. As DNA, the CDR3 is TGTGCCAGCAGTGTCGCGGGCGGGGGTTCACCCCTCCACTTT.

The genes are TRBV20-1 and TRBJ2-5, with D perhaps being TRBD1 or TRBD2 (5 bases each). This CDR3 has 14 amino acids. Germline CDR1 reads DFQATT; CDR2 reads SNEGSKA (reference sequence). The ends were cut back, 3 bases at V and 2 bases at J, with 13 bases in the middle. The CDR3 reads CSASSGTRQETQYF. DNA of the CDR3: TGCAGTGCTAGTTCGGGGACCCGGCAAGAGACCCAGTACTTC.